The 11 T cell receptor beta chains given below trace back to one sample, sequenced in a study of spatial heterogeneity in lung cancer. Each CDR3 protein is one row after TCRdb ran MiXCR on the 5' RACE reads. The sample lists 2,000 to 2,500 distinct CDR3 sequences, 27% seen once, with approximately 26% in the top ten. Time point of the sample: blood at routine non-recurrence follow-up after resection. Source: PBMCs, taken at follow-up. These receptors all stem from a male donor with early-stage non-small cell lung cancer.

With respect to this clonotype: The germline gene is not matched at one end of the junction; a read error may be the cause. This beta chain appears as a stray read in a library generated for alpha chains; its size is not informative. The chain combines TRBV11-2 with TRBJ1-1; D ambiguous. Germline V gives CDR1 SGHAT, CDR2 FQNNGV. CDR3 size: 13 residues. The CDR3: CASSLDVLWKAIF. Written as DNA, the CDR3 is TGTGCCAGCAGCTTAGATGTCTTATGGAAAGCTATCTTT.

Points on this clonotype: This beta chain turned up in a library designed for alpha chains; as an off-target read, its abundance says little. This chain connects TRBV7-9 to TRBJ2-5, with D perhaps matching TRBD2 (6 bases). Deletions cut 4 bases from V and 5 bases from J, with 14 bases between. The CDR3 contains 14 residues. Germline loops: CDR1 SEHNR, CDR2 FQNEAQ (reference sequence). This CDR3 is CASSSPGEGETQYF. The CDR3 DNA is TGTGCCAGCAGCTCCCCGGGAGAGGGGGAGACCCAGTACTTC.

In the case of this clonotype: This beta chain is an off-target read within a library intended for alpha chains, so its frequency means little. The chain has TRBV6-2 or TRBV6-3 and TRBJ2-3, with unresolved D. With 0 bases removed from V and 5 bases from J, the gap between germline ends came to 3 bases. The CDR3 loop spans 12 amino acids. Germline V CDR1 and CDR2: MNHEY, SVGEGT. The CDR3 is CASSYSKDTQYF. In DNA, the CDR3 is TGTGCCAGCAGTTACTCGAAAGATACGCAGTATTTT.

Concerning this clonotype: The library was designed around alpha chains, so this beta chain is a stray read whose abundance carries little weight. The CDR3 coding sequence is TGTGCCAGCAGCCTCTGGACTAGCGGGGGACAAGAGACCCAGTACTTC. Protein: CASSLWTSGGQETQYF. J is TRBJ2-5 and V is TRBV7-8; 13 bases are shared with TRBD2. In germline, CDR1 is SGHVS, CDR2 FQNEAQ. Trimming removed 5 bases from V and 2 bases from J; junction bases left unmatched: 5. The CDR3 spans 16 residues.

A few counts support this clonotype. This beta chain was picked up by a library intended for alpha chains and is off target, so its count carries little meaning. The genes are TRBV12-3 or TRBV12-4 and TRBJ2-5; D is uncertain. The V end was cut by 5 bases, the J end by 0 bases, with 7 bases between. The CDR3 is 13 amino acids. The chain's CDR3 is CASSLGHQETQYF. For the CDR3, the DNA is TGTGCCAGCAGTCTCGGACACCAAGAGACCCAGTACTTC.

This clonotype is categorized as medium-sized. The library was built for alpha chains, so this beta chain is an off-target read and its size means little. This sequence joins TRBV12-3 or TRBV12-4 and TRBJ2-1; TRBD2 aligns across 10 bases. V lost 6 bases to trimming and J lost 6 bases; unmatched junction nucleotides: 2. This CDR3 region has 13 residues. As DNA, the CDR3 is TGTGCCAGCAGAGTAGCGGGAGGCAATGAGCAGTTCTTC. Protein sequence: CASRVAGGNEQFF.

This clonotype was seen more than once but under ten times. Because the library targeted alpha chains, this beta chain is an off-target read whose size means little. The chain links TRBV7-3 to TRBJ2-3; 8 bases align to TRBD2. The CDR3 covers 15 residues. The trim removed 5 bases at V and 1 base at J, leaving 5 bases unmatched. Germline values: CDR1 SGHTA, CDR2 FQGTGA. The chain's CDR3 is CASSRLAYGTDTQYF. Here the CDR3 DNA reads TGTGCCAGCAGCCGACTAGCGTATGGCACAGATACGCAGTATTTT. Full variable domain (remainder filled in from reference TRBV7-3 and TRBJ2-3): GAGVSQTPSNKVTEKGKYVELRCDPISGHTALYWYRQSLGQGPEFLIYFQGTGAADDSGLPNDRFFAVRPEGSVSTLKIQRTERGDSAVYLCASSRLAYGTDTQYFGPGTRLTVL.

In its sample, this clonotype was seen a few times. For a library built for alpha chains, this beta chain is a stray read; little rests on its size. The genes are TRBV7-3 and TRBJ2-3, with TRBD2 as a possible D gene (5 bases). The CDR3 extends over 13 amino acids. Trimming removed 6 bases at V and 2 bases at J, with 9 bases between. Per the germline V gene, CDR1 is SGHTA and CDR2 is FQGTGA. The CDR3 here is CASSRGNTDTQYF. The CDR3 DNA follows: TGTGCCAGCAGTCGAGGGAACACAGATACGCAGTATTTT.

This clonotype was seen more than once but under ten times. Within a library made for alpha chains, this beta chain is off target, and its count is uninformative. The chain uses TRBV10-3 and TRBJ2-6; D tentatively reads TRBD1 or TRBD2 (5 bases each). The CDR3 is 19 amino acids. V lost 3 bases, J lost 0 bases, and 18 bases lay in between. Germline lookup yields CDR1 ENHRY and CDR2 SYGVKD. CDR3 loop: CAISDVSGQSSSGANVLTF. For the CDR3, the DNA is TGTGCCATCAGTGACGTTTCGGGGCAGTCGAGCTCTGGGGCCAACGTCCTGACTTTC.

Concerning this clonotype itself: This beta chain was picked up by a library intended for alpha chains and is off target, so its count carries little meaning. J is TRBJ2-6 and V is TRBV20-1, with TRBD1 matching over 7 bases. J gave up 1 base and V 6 bases, and 3 bases lay outside the gene matches. The CDR3 sequence is 14 residues long. CDR1 and CDR2 (germline): DFQATT, SNEGSKA (reference sequence). CDR3 nucleotide sequence: TGCAGTGCAAGGGGACAGTCTGGGGCCAACGTCCTGACTTTC. Its translation is CSARGQSGANVLTF.

Comment on this clonotype: Because the library targeted alpha chains, this beta chain is an off-target read whose size means little. The gene calls are TRBV7-2 and TRBJ2-7; D is ambiguous. There are 12 residues in the CDR3. The V end was cut by 1 base, the J end by 5 bases, with 6 bases between. Germline assignment: CDR1 SGHTA and CDR2 FQGNSA. This CDR3 is CASSLVFDEQYF. In DNA, the CDR3 is TGTGCCAGCAGCTTAGTTTTCGACGAGCAGTACTTC.